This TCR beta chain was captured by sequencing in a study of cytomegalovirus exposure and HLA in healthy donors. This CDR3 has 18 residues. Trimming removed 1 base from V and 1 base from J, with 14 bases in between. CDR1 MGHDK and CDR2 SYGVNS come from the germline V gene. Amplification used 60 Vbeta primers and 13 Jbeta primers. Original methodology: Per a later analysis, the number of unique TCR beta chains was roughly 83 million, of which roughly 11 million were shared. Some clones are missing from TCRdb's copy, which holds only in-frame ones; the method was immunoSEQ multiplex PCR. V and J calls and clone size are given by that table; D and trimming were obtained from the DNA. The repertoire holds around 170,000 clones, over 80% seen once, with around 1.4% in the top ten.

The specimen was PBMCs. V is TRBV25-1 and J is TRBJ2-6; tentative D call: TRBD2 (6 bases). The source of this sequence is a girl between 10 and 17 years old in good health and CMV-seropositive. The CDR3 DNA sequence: TGTGCCAGCAGTGAATCTTGGGGTGGGGGGTCTGGGGCCAACGTCCTGACTTTC. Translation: CASSESWGGGSGANVLTF. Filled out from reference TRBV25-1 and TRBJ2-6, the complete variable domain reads EADIYQTPRYLVIGTGKKITLECSQTMGHDKMYWYQQDPGMELHLIHYSYGVNSTEKGDLSSESTVSRIRTEHFPLTLESARPSHTSQYLCASSESWGGGSGANVLTFGAGSRLTVL.